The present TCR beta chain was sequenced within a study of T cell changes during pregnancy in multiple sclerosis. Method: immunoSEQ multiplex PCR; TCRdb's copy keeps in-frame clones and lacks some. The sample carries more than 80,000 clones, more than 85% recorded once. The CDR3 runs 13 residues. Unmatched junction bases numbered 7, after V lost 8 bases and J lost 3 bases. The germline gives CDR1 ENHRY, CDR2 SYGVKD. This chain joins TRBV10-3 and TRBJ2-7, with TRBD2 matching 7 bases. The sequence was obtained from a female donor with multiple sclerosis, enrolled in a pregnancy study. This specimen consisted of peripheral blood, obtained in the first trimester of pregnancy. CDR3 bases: TGTGCCATCTCCGGGAGGACTGACTACGAGCAGTACTTC. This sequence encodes CAISGRTDYEQYF.